Below, 21 T cell receptor beta chains from the same sample are listed, as sequenced in a study of OX40 agonist ivuxolimab in advanced cancers. The protocol was immunoSEQ multiplex PCR, while the TCRdb copy is restricted to in-frame clones and leaves out a portion. Among about 66,000 clones listed, about nine tenths were seen once. The starting material was CD4+ or CD8+ T cells sorted from blood, obtained in a trial of the OX40 agonist ivuxolimab. The source is an adult with an advanced solid tumor such as melanoma, head and neck, liver or kidney cancer.

The chain links TRBV6-5 to TRBJ1-5; possibly TRBD1 for D (5 bases). The CDR3 is 15 amino acids. CDR1 is MNHEY and CDR2 is SVGAGI in the germline V gene. V lost 5 bases to trimming and J lost 2 bases, with 13 bases between them. The CDR3 DNA is TGTGCCAGCAGTCCCATCGGGGGAGGCAATCAGCCCCAGCATTTT. Translated, it gives CASSPIGGGNQPQHF.

V usage is TRBV11-2 and J usage is TRBJ2-5, with a tentative D call TRBD2 (5 bases). Germline lookup yields CDR1 SGHAT and CDR2 FQNNGV. CDR3 size: 15 residues. The ends were cut back, 5 bases at V and 5 bases at J, with 18 bases in the middle. The CDR3 spells CASSRGGPGLETQYF. The CDR3, as DNA: TGTGCCAGCAGCAGAGGCGGGCCGGGGTTGGAGACCCAGTACTTC.

Only one count was recorded for this clone. The genes are TRBV28 and TRBJ2-7; possibly TRBD2 for D (6 bases). This CDR3 has 16 residues. Trimming cost V 5 bases and J 0 bases, with 17 bases left between them. Germline V gene data show CDR1 as MDHEN and CDR2 as SYDVKM. In nucleotides, the CDR3 is TGTGCCAGCAGTCCTCGGGGGACGGGAAGCTCCTACGAGCAGTACTTC. Translated, it gives CASSPRGTGSSYEQYF.

The chain has TRBV30 and TRBJ1-3; unclear D gene. Looked up from germline, CDR1 is GTSNPN and CDR2 is SVGIG (reference sequence). V gave up 1 base and J gave up 0 bases, with 10 bases separating them. This CDR3 is built from 15 residues. CDR3 nucleotides: TGTGCCTGGAGTGGATTGGGGAGCTCTGGAAACACCATATATTTT. It translates to CAWSGLGSSGNTIYF.

The CDR3 spells CASSYRGGDQETQYF. In DNA form, the CDR3 reads TGTGCCAGCAGTTACCGGGGGGGAGATCAAGAGACCCAGTACTTC. The rearrangement links TRBV6-6 to TRBJ2-5, with 8 positions matching TRBD2. This CDR3 has 15 residues. The germline V gene has CDR1 MNHNY and CDR2 SVGAGI (reference sequence). The junction had 4 bases not matched to a gene; V was cut back by 2 bases and J by 2 bases.

This rearrangement joins TRBV25-1 to TRBJ2-4; D is possibly TRBD1 or TRBD2 (5 bases each). The germline CDR1 and CDR2 sequences are MGHDK and SYGVNS. V was shortened by 5 bases and J by 7 bases, with 21 bases between the two germline ends. The CDR3 is 16 amino acids. CDR3 bases: TGTGCCAGCAGTACCCACAGAGGGGCAGGGCGGAACATTCAGTACTTC. Amino acid sequence: CASSTHRGAGRNIQYF.

This chain connects TRBV14 to TRBJ2-7; possibly TRBD2 for D (5 bases). From germline, CDR1 is SGHDN and CDR2 FVKESK. Trimming removed 1 base from V and 3 bases from J, with 13 bases in between. The length of the CDR3 is 15 residues. CDR3 sequence (DNA): TGTGCCAGCAGCCAAGGACGGGTAGGGAGCTACGAGCAGTACTTC. Its translation is CASSQGRVGSYEQYF.

This clone was seen only a few times. J is TRBJ1-2 and V is TRBV28, with no clear D. V shed 6 bases and J shed 4 bases, with 12 bases lying between them. The CDR3 has 13 amino acids. Germline V gene sequence: CDR1 MDHEN, CDR2 SYDVKM. CDR3: CASRGSVLYGYTF. CDR3 in DNA: TGTGCCAGCAGAGGATCAGTTCTCTATGGCTACACCTTC.

The V and J genes are TRBV19 and TRBJ2-2; 9 nucleotides agree with TRBD1. V shed 6 bases, J shed 1 base, and the junction held 3 bases outside the gene matches. Germline V lookup: CDR1 LNHDA, CDR2 SQIVND (reference sequence). This CDR3 has 15 amino acids. CDR3 loop: CASRWDRVNTGELFF. CDR3 DNA: TGTGCCAGTAGGTGGGACAGGGTGAACACCGGGGAGCTGTTTTTT. Full variable domain (missing parts from reference TRBV19 and TRBJ2-2): DGGITQSPKYLFRKEGQNVTLSCEQNLNHDAMYWYRQDPGQGLRLIYYSQIVNDFQKGDIAEGYSVSREKKESFPLTVTSAQKNPTAFYLCASRWDRVNTGELFFGEGSRLTVL.

This chain links TRBV2 with TRBJ1-1, with unresolved D. The V end was cut by 4 bases, the J end by 6 bases, with 9 bases between. In germline, CDR1 is SNHLY, CDR2 FYNNEI. CDR3 length: 12 amino acids. This chain's CDR3 is CASSAMQAEAFF. The CDR3 nucleotides are TGTGCCAGCAGTGCGATGCAGGCTGAAGCTTTCTTT.

The CDR3 nucleotides are TGTGCCAGCAGCCGTACCGGGACTAGCGGATTCGGTGAGCAGTTCTTC. Its protein product is CASSRTGTSGFGEQFF. This chain connects TRBV5-5 to TRBJ2-1; 11 nucleotides line up with TRBD2. Trimming took 4 bases from V and 9 from J; bases not matched to a gene: 12. Germline loops: CDR1 SGHKS, CDR2 YYEKEE (reference sequence). The CDR3 totals 16 residues. Supplemented by reference TRBV5-5 and TRBJ2-1, the full variable domain reads DAGVTQSPTHLIKTRGQQVTLRCSPISGHKSVSWYQQVLGQGPQFIFQYYEKEERGRGNFPDRFSARQFPNYSSELNVNALLLGDSALYLCASSRTGTSGFGEQFFGPGTRLTVL.

Only one count was recorded for this clone. This chain joins TRBV27 and TRBJ1-6; D unresolved. The CDR3 is 12 residues long. The germline V gene has CDR1 MNHEY and CDR2 SMNVEV (reference sequence). Trimming shortened V by 3 bases and J by 7 bases, and 4 bases separated the two germline ends. CDR3 protein: CASSFQNSPLHF. The CDR3 DNA follows: TGTGCCAGCAGTTTCCAGAATTCACCCCTCCACTTT.

V usage is TRBV30 and J usage is TRBJ1-1, with 8 bases matching TRBD1. CDR3 length equals 12 residues. The ends lost 8 bases at V and 8 bases at J; junction bases unmatched: 10. Germline CDR1 and CDR2: GTSNPN and SVGIG (reference sequence). In DNA form, the CDR3 reads TGTGCCCTTGGCAGGGGGCTAGGCGAAGCTTTCTTT. Translating gives CALGRGLGEAFF.

The chain links TRBV5-1 to TRBJ2-3; tentatively, D is TRBD1 (5 bases). Looked up from germline, CDR1 is SGHRS and CDR2 is YFSETQ. The CDR3 is 15 amino acids. V was pared by 1 base and J by 0 bases, with 9 bases between. CDR3 amino acids: CASSLSGFSTDTQYF. The CDR3 DNA reads TGCGCCAGCAGCTTGTCAGGGTTCAGCACAGATACGCAGTATTTT.

The chain joins TRBV6-4 to TRBJ2-1; 7 positions match TRBD2. Trimming took 6 bases from V and 5 from J; bases not matched to a gene: 7. The germline gives CDR1 MRHNA, CDR2 SNTAGT. The CDR3 length is 14 residues. CDR3 region: CASSSLAWDNEQFF. Written as DNA, the CDR3 is TGTGCCAGCAGCTCACTAGCGTGGGACAATGAGCAGTTCTTC.

V gene TRBV5-4 combines with J gene TRBJ1-4, with D perhaps matching TRBD1 (5 bases). This CDR3 spans 15 amino acids. Germline V gene sequence: CDR1 SGHNT, CDR2 YYREEE (reference sequence). Between the trimmed V and J ends, which lost 4 bases and 5 bases, there was a span of 15 bases. For the CDR3, the DNA is TGTGCCAGCAGCGTGAGCTTGGGGCAGAATGAAAAACTGTTTTTT. Its protein product is CASSVSLGQNEKLFF.

The chain carries TRBV4-3 and TRBJ2-7; D is perhaps TRBD1 (6 bases). Trimming cost V 3 bases and J 2 bases, with 14 bases left between them. Germline CDR1 is LGHNA and CDR2 is YSLEER. The CDR3 length is 15 residues. CDR3 sequence reads: CASSQGTTPPYEQYF. DNA for the CDR3: TGCGCCAGCAGCCAGGGGACAACCCCTCCCTACGAGCAGTACTTC.

The chain couples TRBV6-1 to TRBJ2-5; D gene uncertain. Per germline, CDR1 MNHNS and CDR2 SASEGT. CDR3 size: 13 residues. Trimming shortened V by 2 bases and J by 5 bases, and 9 bases separated the two germline ends. DNA of the CDR3: TGTGCCAGCAGTGAACCTCCAAGGGAGACCCAGTACTTC. It is translated as CASSEPPRETQYF.

The rearrangement uses TRBV14 and TRBJ2-6; the D is unclear. The CDR3 contains 16 residues. Trimming took 4 bases from V and 0 from J, leaving 10 bases between them. Germline V gene sequence: CDR1 SGHDN, CDR2 FVKESK. CDR3 nucleotide sequence: TGTGCCAGCAGCCCGTTCACTTCCTCTGGGGCCAACGTCCTGACTTTC. Translation gives CASSPFTSSGANVLTF.

This clone was detected only a few times. The chain joins TRBV9 to TRBJ2-5; 12 positions agree with TRBD2. V was clipped by 0 bases and J by 6 bases; unmatched bases: 9. Germline CDR1 reads SGDLS; CDR2 reads YYNGEE. The CDR3 has 17 residues. The CDR3 sequence: CASSVEASGRAGKTQYF. The CDR3 DNA reads as TGTGCCAGCAGCGTAGAGGCTAGCGGGAGGGCCGGAAAGACCCAGTACTTC.

The chain joins TRBV6-6 to TRBJ1-1; TRBD1 agrees at 7 bases. Germline V gene lookup returns CDR1 MNHNY and CDR2 SVGAGI (reference sequence). With V trimmed by 6 bases and J by 6 bases, 4 bases remained unmatched. CDR3 size: 12 residues. In DNA, the CDR3 is TGTGCCAGCAGCCATACAGGGGCTGAAGCTTTCTTT. Translated, it gives CASSHTGAEAFF.